These T cell receptor beta chains were read from a single sample in a study of human T cells and chemical hapten exposure. MiXCR was run by TCRdb on the RACE reads, yielding one entry per CDR3 protein. The data contain about 120,000 distinct CDR3 sequences, 12% of them singletons. The sequences come from whole blood, collected in connection with sensitization to the hapten diphenylcyclopropenone (DPC). The receptors derive from a woman aged 45-60 years with alopecia areata. Some clones in this sample may be carry-over from other donors' samples. CDR3s include the opening cysteine and the closing phenylalanine or tryptophan. D genes are given only for firm matches. For some rows the clone size is stated as once, few or many, or as a class when expanded; others skip it.

D,J,size,V,DNA,CDR3
TRBD2,TRBJ2-1,NA,TRBV10-3,TGTGCCATCAGCTCCAGACTAGCGGGACAGAACAATGAGCAGTTCTTC,CAISSRLAGQNNEQFF
NA,TRBJ2-1,many,TRBV11-2,TGTGCCAGCAGCCTTCCACGTCTTCAGCTTAATATAGGCTCCTACAATGAGCAGTTCTTC,CASSLPRLQLNIGSYNEQFF
NA,TRBJ2-2,NA,TRBV5-1,TGCGCCAGCAGCTTGGCCCGCGGGTCGGCGAATACCGGGGAGCTGTTTTTT,CASSLARGSANTGELFF
NA,TRBJ2-7,few,TRBV10-2,TGCGCCAGCAGTGAGTTAAAGGCAGGGGCCCCCTACGAGCAGTACTTC,CASSELKAGAPYEQYF
NA,TRBJ1-5,few,TRBV13,TGTGCCAGCAGCTTAGCTGGGGCGGGTCAGCCCCAGCATTTT,CASSLAGAGQPQHF
TRBD1,TRBJ1-5,once,TRBV28,TGTGCCAGCAGTCCCTCCGGGACAGGGCTCAATCAGCCCCAGCATTTT,CASSPSGTGLNQPQHF
NA,TRBJ2-3,NA,TRBV11-2,TGTGCCAGCAGCTTAAACAAACCGACAGATACGCAGTATTTT,CASSLNKPTDTQYF
NA,TRBJ2-3,NA,TRBV4-3,TGCGCCAGCAGCCAAACGGGACCCACAGATACGCAGTATTTT,CASSQTGPTDTQYF
NA,TRBJ1-5,many,TRBV20-1,TGCAGTGCTAGAGATCGGGACACCCATCAGCCCCAGCATTTT,CSARDRDTHQPQHF
NA,TRBJ2-1,many,TRBV4-1,TGCGCCAGCAGCCAAGTGACTTACAATGAGCAGTTCTTC,CASSQVTYNEQFF
TRBD2,TRBJ2-7,NA,TRBV28,TGTGCCAGTAGAGCGGGGGGGACCCGGAACGAGCAGTACTTC,CASRAGGTRNEQYF
NA,TRBJ1-2,NA,TRBV28,TGTGCCAGCAGTTCCGCCGGGGGACACATATATGGCTACACCTTC,CASSSAGGHIYGYTF
TRBD2,TRBJ2-6,NA,TRBV18,TGTGCCAGCTCGCCAGCGGGGTCTGGGGCCAACGTCCTGACTTTC,CASSPAGSGANVLTF
NA,TRBJ1-5,many,TRBV28,TGTGCCAGCAGTACAGGGACGATGACTAAGCCCCAGCATTTT,CASSTGTMTKPQHF
NA,TRBJ1-2,once,TRBV4-1,TGCGCCAGCAGCGAAAGAATCTGGGAGTTCAGTAATGGCTACACCTTC,CASSERIWEFSNGYTF
NA,TRBJ1-3,many,TRBV5-4,TGTGCCAGCAGCTTGGATAAGCGAAACACCATATATTTT,CASSLDKRNTIYF
TRBD2,TRBJ2-1,many,TRBV9,TGTGCCAGCAGCGTAGAGGGGACTAGCGCCCTCTCCTACAATGAGCAGTTCTTC,CASSVEGTSALSYNEQFF
NA,TRBJ2-3,many,TRBV7-2,TGTGCCAGCAGCTTACGACTTCGCACAGATACGCAGTATTTT,CASSLRLRTDTQYF
TRBD1,TRBJ1-2,many,TRBV18,TGTGCCAGCTCACCGGCCAGCGAGGGACAGGGACGTGGCTACACCTTC,CASSPASEGQGRGYTF
NA,TRBJ1-5,many,TRBV7-2,TGTGCCAGCAGCGTGGGGGGCACGGGCAATCAGCCCCAGCATTTT,CASSVGGTGNQPQHF
NA,TRBJ1-5,few,TRBV6-5,TGTGCCAGCACCCCAAGGTCCGGACAGCCCCAGCATTTT,CASTPRSGQPQHF
NA,TRBJ1-6,few,TRBV2,TGTGCCAGCAGTGAAGACATTAGCTCCTATAATTCACCCCTCCACTTT,CASSEDISSYNSPLHF
TRBD1,TRBJ1-3,many,TRBV6-5,TGTGCCAGCAGTCGGACAGGGAACTCTGGAAACACCATATATTTT,CASSRTGNSGNTIYF
NA,TRBJ1-1,NA,TRBV18,TGTGCCAGCTCACCAACTGAGGGAGTCATGAACACTGAAGCTTTCTTT,CASSPTEGVMNTEAFF
NA,TRBJ2-7,few,TRBV12-3/TRBV12-4,TGTGCCAGCGGGTCACAGGGGAGGTCGACCTACGAGCAGTACTTC,CASGSQGRSTYEQYF
NA,TRBJ2-7,few,TRBV28,TGTGCCAGCAGCCCGCACGGACAGACCTACGAGCAGTACTTC,CASSPHGQTYEQYF
NA,TRBJ2-3,many,TRBV5-1,TGCGCCAGCAGCTTGGGACAGGGAGGAGGGTCAGATACGCAGTATTTT,CASSLGQGGGSDTQYF
NA,TRBJ2-2,few,TRBV11-2,TGTGCCAGCAGCCCTGGGCTCAACACCGGGGAGCTGTTTTTT,CASSPGLNTGELFF
TRBD1,TRBJ1-1,NA,TRBV18,TGTGCCAGCTCCCCAACCTTGACAGGGTTGAACACTGAAGCTTTCTTT,CASSPTLTGLNTEAFF
NA,TRBJ2-1,NA,TRBV6-2/TRBV6-3,TGTGCCAGCAGGGATCAGGGGGAGGGTGAGCAGTTCTTC,CASRDQGEGEQFF
NA,TRBJ1-2,NA,TRBV20-1,TGCAGCGGGGGGGACTATGGCTACACCTTC,CSGGDYGYTF
NA,TRBJ2-1,NA,TRBV6-2/TRBV6-3,TGTGCCAGCACCCAGCGGTACAATGAGCAGTTCTTC,CASTQRYNEQFF
TRBD2,TRBJ2-7,many,TRBV28,TGTGCCAGCAGCTCCTGGGGACTAGCGGGAGGCACCTACGAGCAGTACTTC,CASSSWGLAGGTYEQYF
NA,TRBJ1-2,few,TRBV14,TGTGCCAGCAGCCCCGAGGGCACCATCTATGGCTACACCTTC,CASSPEGTIYGYTF
TRBD1,TRBJ1-3,NA,TRBV5-4,TGTGCCAGCAGCTGGGGGGCCGCGGGACAGGGCGGAAACACCATATATTTT,CASSWGAAGQGGNTIYF
NA,TRBJ1-6,many,TRBV6-2/TRBV6-3,TGTGCCAGCAGTTACTCCGGGGTGGCGAATTCACCCCTCCACTTT,CASSYSGVANSPLHF
NA,TRBJ2-5,many,TRBV5-1,TGCGCCAGCAGCTTCGGGTCTCAAGAGACCCAGTACTTC,CASSFGSQETQYF
NA,TRBJ2-3,few,TRBV7-2,TGTGCCAGCAGCGTAACCCTTCTAGCAACAGATACGCAGTATTTT,CASSVTLLATDTQYF
TRBD1,TRBJ1-5,few,TRBV19,TGTGCCATTGCCGGGACAGGTAATCAGCCCCAGCATTTT,CAIAGTGNQPQHF
NA,TRBJ2-5,NA,TRBV18,TGTGCCAGCTCACCACGACGGGATCAAGAGACCCAGTACTTC,CASSPRRDQETQYF
NA,TRBJ2-6,many,TRBV21-1,TGTGCCAGCAACCCTATCAGGGGGCGGGGGGCCAACGTCCTGACTTTC,CASNPIRGRGANVLTF
TRBD1,TRBJ1-2,NA,TRBV6-4,TGTGCCAGCAGCCCCGGGACAGGAGGGAAGTATGGCTACACCTTC,CASSPGTGGKYGYTF
NA,TRBJ2-3,few,TRBV20-1,TGCAGCCTGTCCAACCCGGGGACGATGTCAGATACGCAGTATTTT,CSLSNPGTMSDTQYF
NA,TRBJ2-3,many,TRBV5-1,TGCGCCAGCAGCTTGGCGGGATCGGGACGGTCCACAGATACGCAGTATTTT,CASSLAGSGRSTDTQYF
TRBD2,TRBJ2-3,many,TRBV18,TGTGCCAGCTCACCTCGGACTAGAGGGGGCACAGATACGCAGTATTTT,CASSPRTRGGTDTQYF
TRBD2,TRBJ2-1,many,TRBV12-3/TRBV12-4,TGTGCCAGCAGTTCCCTCGGGACTAGCGGTTACAATGAGCAGTTCTTC,CASSSLGTSGYNEQFF
NA,TRBJ1-1,few,TRBV6-5,TGTGCCAGCAGTTACCGGTCAGGCACTGAAGCTTTCTTT,CASSYRSGTEAFF
NA,TRBJ2-5,few,TRBV19,TGTGCCGTGGCCCCGGGACACCCCTTGGAGACCCAGTACTTC,CAVAPGHPLETQYF
NA,TRBJ2-7,many,TRBV4-1,TGCGCCAGCAGCCAAGTTTCGAGCTCCTACGAGCAGTACTTC,CASSQVSSSYEQYF
NA,TRBJ1-6,many,TRBV28,TGTGCCAGCAACGGGGCCAGCTCCTATAATTCACCCCTCCACTTT,CASNGASSYNSPLHF
NA,TRBJ2-5,many,TRBV6-2/TRBV6-3,TGTGCCAGCAGTTATTTCGAGTTGGTTGGTGAGACCCAGTACTTC,CASSYFELVGETQYF
NA,TRBJ2-1,many,TRBV4-1,TGCGCCAGCAGCTTAGAACACCCTTTTGAGGGGCAGTTCTTC,CASSLEHPFEGQFF
NA,TRBJ2-3,many,TRBV14,TGTGCCAGCAGCCCTGGGGGCCGATGGATGAATACGCAGTATTTT,CASSPGGRWMNTQYF